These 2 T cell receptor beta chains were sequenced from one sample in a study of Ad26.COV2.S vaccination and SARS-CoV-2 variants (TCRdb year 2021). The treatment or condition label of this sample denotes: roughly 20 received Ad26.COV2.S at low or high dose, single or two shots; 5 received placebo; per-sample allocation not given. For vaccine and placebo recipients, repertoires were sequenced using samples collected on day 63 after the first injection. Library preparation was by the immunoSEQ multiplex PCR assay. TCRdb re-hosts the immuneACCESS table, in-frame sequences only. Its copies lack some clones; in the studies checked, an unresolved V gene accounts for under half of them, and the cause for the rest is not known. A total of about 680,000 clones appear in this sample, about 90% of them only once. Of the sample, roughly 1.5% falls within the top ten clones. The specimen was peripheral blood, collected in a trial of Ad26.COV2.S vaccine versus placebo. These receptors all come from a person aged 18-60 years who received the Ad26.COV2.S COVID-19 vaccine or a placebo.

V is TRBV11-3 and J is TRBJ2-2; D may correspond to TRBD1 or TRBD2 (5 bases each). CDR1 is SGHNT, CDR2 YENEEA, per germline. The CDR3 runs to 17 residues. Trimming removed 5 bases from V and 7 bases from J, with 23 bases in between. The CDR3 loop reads CASSISMGPSRGGELFF. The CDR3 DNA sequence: TGTGCCAGCAGCATTTCGATGGGACCTTCCCGGGGCGGGGAGCTGTTTTTT.

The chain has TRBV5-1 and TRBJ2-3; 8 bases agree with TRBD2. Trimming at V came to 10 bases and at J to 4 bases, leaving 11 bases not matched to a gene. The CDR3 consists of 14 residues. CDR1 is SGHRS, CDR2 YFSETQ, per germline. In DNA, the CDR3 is TGCGCCTCCCGGGGGGGAGTGCTCTCAGATACGCAGTATTTT. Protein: CASRGGVLSDTQYF.